Below are 17 T cell receptor beta chains sequenced from a single sample in a study of Graves' ophthalmopathy and Graves' hyperthyroidism. RNA transcripts were the template, and TCR beta CDR3 regions were amplified from them. HTBI-primed RT-PCR formed the first round, and a multiplex PCR formed the second. TCRdb passed the multiplex PCR reads through MiXCR, listing each CDR3 protein once. This sample yields 1 million to 1.3 million distinct CDR3 sequences, of which 36% are seen a single time; more than 9.5% belongs to the top ten. Input material: peripheral blood or thyroid tissue (not recorded which). Receptor source: an adult man with Graves' hyperthyroidism.

This clonotype was detected a few times. The chain links TRBV4-3 to TRBJ1-6; D is possibly TRBD1 (5 bases). Germline CDR1 is LGHNA and CDR2 is YSLEER. Trimming took 4 bases from V and 16 from J, leaving 8 bases between them. This CDR3 spans 10 amino acids. The CDR3 DNA reads TGCGCCAGCAGCCCGGGACCTCTCCACTTT. It is translated as CASSPGPLHF.

The chain uses TRBV24-1 and TRBJ2-5, with 14 positions matching TRBD2. The CDR3 has 16 amino acids. Germline V CDR1 and CDR2: KGHDR, SFDVKD. Trimming took 2 bases from V and 3 from J; bases not matched to a gene: 1. This CDR3 reads CATSDWGLAGEETQYF. CDR3 DNA: TGTGCCACCAGTGATTGGGGACTAGCGGGAGAAGAGACCCAGTACTTC.

In regard to this clonotype: A much bigger clone sits one base away, suggesting this may be a read error. Given the absence of the conserved phenylalanine or tryptophan at the CDR3 end, a read error is likely. V usage is TRBV15 and J usage is TRBJ2-5; D unresolved. V was cut by 0 bases and J by 5 bases, with 16 bases left in between. CDR1 and CDR2 (germline): LNHNV, YYDKDF (reference sequence). The CDR3 sequence is 16 residues long. The CDR3 reads CATSRDLRRPLETQYL. The CDR3 bases are TGTGCCACCAGCAGAGATCTCCGCCGGCCTTTGGAGACCCAGTACCTC.

This clonotype was seen at least ten times. The rearrangement links TRBV12-3 or TRBV12-4 to TRBJ1-2, with D maybe TRBD1 (6 bases). There are 11 residues in the CDR3. V dropped 6 bases and J dropped 8 bases, with 10 bases sitting between them. The chain's CDR3 is CASRLQGGYTF. The CDR3 coding sequence is TGTGCCAGCAGGCTACAGGGAGGCTACACCTTC.

The V gene is TRBV29-1, the J gene TRBJ1-5; D unresolved. Trimming removed 6 bases from V and 7 bases from J, with 16 bases in between. The CDR3 sequence is 13 residues long. Germline lookup yields CDR1 SQVTM and CDR2 ANQGSEA. This CDR3 reads CSVVDPGFQPQHF. The CDR3 DNA reads TGCAGCGTCGTGGACCCCGGGTTCCAGCCCCAGCATTTT.

This clonotype was counted ten times or more. V and J are TRBV25-1 and TRBJ2-5, with 7 bases that match TRBD1. The length of the CDR3 is 16 residues. With V trimmed by 3 bases and J by 1 base, 8 bases remained unmatched. Germline V lookup: CDR1 MGHDK, CDR2 SYGVNS. The CDR3 spells CASSDYLRDSQETQYF. The DNA of the CDR3 is TGTGCCAGCAGTGATTACCTCCGGGACAGCCAAGAGACCCAGTACTTC.

Points on this clonotype: Given a much more abundant clone one base away, this may be a read error. The J gene is TRBJ1-5, the V gene TRBV10-2, with D uncertain. This CDR3 region has 15 residues. The germline V gene has CDR1 WSHSY and CDR2 SAAADI. Trimming cost V 6 bases and J 2 bases, with 14 bases left between them. The CDR3 region is CASSQERVGNQPQHF. The CDR3 DNA reads TGCGCCAGCAGCCAAGAGAGGGTGGGCAATCAGCCCCAGCATTTT.

This clonotype has only a few counts. The rearrangement links TRBV2 to TRBJ1-1, with D possibly matching TRBD1 (6 bases). This CDR3 contains 13 residues. The V gene lost 5 bases and the J gene lost 5 bases, with 12 bases spanning the gap. Germline loops: CDR1 SNHLY, CDR2 FYNNEI. This chain's CDR3 is CASSYTGSTEAFF. The CDR3, as DNA: TGTGCCAGCAGTTACACAGGGAGTACTGAAGCTTTCTTT.

CDR3 protein: CSAQITGQHQPQHF. For the CDR3, the DNA is TGCAGTGCTCAAATCACGGGACAGCATCAGCCCCAGCATTTT. The rearrangement uses TRBV20-1 and TRBJ1-5; TRBD1 matches 7 bases. Germline CDR1 is DFQATT and CDR2 is SNEGSKA (reference sequence). Unmatched junction bases numbered 9, after V lost 5 bases and J lost 5 bases. The CDR3 sequence is 14 residues long.

In regard to this clonotype: Being one base from a much bigger clone, this may be a read error. This chain connects TRBV6-4 to TRBJ1-1, with D perhaps TRBD1 (6 bases). Per germline, CDR1 MRHNA and CDR2 SNTAGT. This CDR3 has 14 residues. The V end lost 6 bases, the J end lost 1 base, and 12 bases lay between the germline ends. The CDR3 DNA reads TGTGCCAGCAGCGCGGGACACGAGAACACTGAAGCTTTCTTT. Protein product: CASSAGHENTEAFF.

Many counts were recorded for this clonotype. The genes are TRBV7-3 and TRBJ2-5; weak D call: TRBD2 (5 bases). V was shortened by 2 bases and J by 7 bases, with 14 bases between the two germline ends. In germline, CDR1 is SGHTA, CDR2 FQGTGA. The length of the CDR3 is 14 residues. This CDR3 is CASSLSPGGGTQYF. In DNA form, the CDR3 reads TGTGCCAGCAGCTTATCACCAGGAGGAGGGACCCAGTACTTC. The variable domain in full, with the rest retrieved from reference TRBV7-3 and TRBJ2-5, is GAGVSQTPSNKVTEKGKYVELRCDPISGHTALYWYRQSLGQGPEFLIYFQGTGAADDSGLPNDRFFAVRPEGSVSTLKIQRTERGDSAVYLCASSLSPGGGTQYFGPGTRLLVL.

This chain links TRBV7-2 with TRBJ2-5; D gene unclear. CDR1 and CDR2 (germline): SGHTA, FQGNSA. Trimming removed 3 bases from V and 7 bases from J, with 9 bases in between. CDR3 length: 12 residues. DNA of the CDR3: TGTGCCAGCAGCTTCGGGTCAGGGACCCAGTACTTC. This sequence encodes CASSFGSGTQYF.

This clonotype occurred a few times. One end of the junction does not line up with germline, which may come from a read error. The V and J genes are TRBV10-2 and TRBJ1-2, with 9 bases matching TRBD1. The CDR3 sequence is 15 residues long. Looked up from germline, CDR1 is WSHSY and CDR2 is SAAADI. The CDR3 nucleotides are TGTGCCAGCAGTCGGATTGTGGGACAGGGATATGGCTACACCTTC. Its protein product is CASSRIVGQGYGYTF.

The chain links TRBV29-1 to TRBJ1-2, with no clear D. Germline values: CDR1 SQVTM, CDR2 ANQGSEA. V shed 8 bases and J shed 1 base, with 11 bases lying between them. This CDR3 comprises 12 residues. CDR3 sequence reads: CSLTDGNYGYTF. In DNA, the CDR3 is TGCAGCTTGACCGACGGTAACTATGGCTACACCTTC.

This clonotype was found a few times. The chain has TRBV30 and TRBJ1-5; 9 bases align to TRBD1. CDR3 size: 15 residues. V dropped 3 bases and J dropped 8; count of bases not matched to a gene: 11. Looked up from germline, CDR1 is GTSNPN and CDR2 is SVGIG (reference sequence). In DNA, the CDR3 is TGTGCCTGGAGAGCGACAGGGGGAGCGTTTGAGCCCCAGCATTTT. Amino acid sequence: CAWRATGGAFEPQHF. The full variable domain, with the rest looked up from reference TRBV30 and TRBJ1-5, is SQTIHQWPATLVQPVGSPLSLECTVEGTSNPNLYWYRQAAGRGLQLLFYSVGIGQISSEVPQNLSASRPQDRQFILSSKKLLLSDSGFYLCAWRATGGAFEPQHFGDGTRLSIL.

V gene TRBV20-1 combines with J gene TRBJ1-6; D gene ambiguous. The V gene lost 7 bases and the J gene lost 8 bases, with 12 bases spanning the gap. Germline V gene lookup returns CDR1 DFQATT and CDR2 SNEGSKA (reference sequence). The CDR3 is 12 residues long. CDR3 protein: CSVILRDSPLHF. CDR3 coding DNA: TGCAGTGTTATCTTGAGGGATTCACCCCTCCACTTT.

The rearrangement links TRBV9 to TRBJ2-5; D assignment may be TRBD1 or TRBD2 (5 bases each). This CDR3 contains 15 residues. Germline CDR1 is SGDLS and CDR2 is YYNGEE. V was shortened by 4 bases and J by 5 bases, with 18 bases between the two germline ends. The CDR3 DNA follows: TGTGCCAGCAGCCAAGAAGGGACGGCCGGCGAGACCCAGTACTTC. It encodes CASSQEGTAGETQYF.